Sequencing of this TCR beta chain was carried out in a study of T cell responses to AZD1222 COVID-19 vaccine. This CDR3 has 13 amino acids. V shed 7 bases and J 4 bases; nucleotides not matched to a gene: 5. Germline V gene sequence: CDR1 SNHLY, CDR2 FYNNEI. On this clone itself: The sample contains more than one DNA sequence encoding this CDR3.

The method was immunoSEQ multiplex PCR; TCRdb's version includes in-frame clones alone and lacks a portion of them. The data contain 95,000 to 150,000 clones, 84% of them singletons. The sequence was collected from an adult who received the AZD1222 COVID-19 vaccine. The sequencing used peripheral blood, collected 28 days after the second AZD1222 dose. The rearrangement links TRBV2 to TRBJ2-7; 9 bases fit TRBD1. Written as DNA, the CDR3 is TGTGCCAGCACAGGACAGGGGTTTTACGAGCAGTACTTC. Amino acids: CASTGQGFYEQYF.